These 7 T cell receptor beta chains were all obtained from the same sample, sequenced in a study of T cells in Graves' hyperthyroidism and ophthalmopathy. Researchers took RNA transcripts and amplified the TCR beta CDR3 regions from them. During a first-round RT-PCR of the TCR CDR3, the HTBI primer set was used. TCRdb passed the multiplex PCR reads through MiXCR, listing each CDR3 protein once. This table has some 560,000 distinct CDR3 sequences, about 14% appearing once. Sequenced sample: blood. These receptor sequences come from a woman in her thirties or forties with Graves' hyperthyroidism.

There are a few counts of this clonotype. The V and J genes are TRBV28 and TRBJ2-7; D ambiguous. The germline V gene encodes CDR1 MDHEN and CDR2 SYDVKM. The CDR3 totals 14 residues. V was clipped by 2 bases and J by 6 bases, with 14 bases between them. The CDR3 DNA reads as TGTGCCAGCAGTTTAGGTCCCAGCTATCGCGAGCAGTACTTC. It yields the protein CASSLGPSYREQYF.

The table lists this clonotype with many counts. The chain carries TRBV11-2 and TRBJ1-2; D not certain. V shed 5 bases and J shed 5 bases, with 12 bases lying between them. Per the germline V gene, CDR1 is SGHAT and CDR2 is FQNNGV. CDR3 size: 13 residues. CDR3 DNA sequence: TGTGCCAGCAGCGACCGAACGCCTTATGGCTACACCTTC. It is translated as CASSDRTPYGYTF.

This clonotype was counted at least ten times. The chain combines TRBV28 with TRBJ2-1, with TRBD2 matching over 8 bases. Germline-derived CDR1 and CDR2 are MDHEN and SYDVKM. J gave up 7 bases and V 9 bases, and 17 bases lay outside the gene matches. CDR3 length: 16 amino acids. Here the CDR3 reads CASSRGGSGIKNEQFF. The CDR3 bases are TGTGCCAGTTCCCGGGGGGGGAGCGGGATAAAAAATGAGCAGTTCTTC.

In its sample, this clonotype was seen a few times. J is TRBJ2-7 and V is TRBV10-1, with 8 positions matching TRBD1. The CDR3 is 14 residues long. The trim removed 5 bases at V and 5 bases at J, leaving 8 bases unmatched. Germline CDR1 WNHNN, CDR2 SYGVQD (reference sequence). CDR3 in DNA: TGCGCCAGCAGTCGTAACAGGGGGAACGACGAGCAGTACTTC. Amino acid sequence: CASSRNRGNDEQYF.

This clonotype was observed many times. V usage is TRBV7-2 and J usage is TRBJ2-2, with 9 bases matching TRBD2. Germline trimming cut 4 bases from V and 6 bases from J; bases unmatched to any gene: 9. Germline values: CDR1 SGHTA, CDR2 FQGNSA. The CDR3 contains 16 residues. CDR3 protein: CASSSGLANWAGELFF. The DNA for the CDR3 is TGTGCCAGCAGCTCAGGACTAGCGAATTGGGCCGGGGAGCTGTTTTTT.

This clonotype was seen a handful of times. The CDR3 nucleotides are TGTGCCAGCAGCCCAGATCCGGGACAGGGTTTCTTCGAGCAGTACTTC. Its protein is CASSPDPGQGFFEQYF. The chain couples TRBV7-3 to TRBJ2-7, with 9 bases aligning to TRBD1. This CDR3 spans 16 amino acids. CDR1 and CDR2 (germline): SGHTA, FQGTGA. J lost 6 bases, V lost 5 bases, and 14 bases had no gene match.

There are a few counts of this clonotype. V and J are TRBV6-1 and TRBJ1-2; 10 nucleotides match TRBD1. Trimming removed 6 bases from V and 2 bases from J; junction bases left unmatched: 9. CDR1 and CDR2 (germline): MNHNS, SASEGT. This CDR3 is 16 amino acids long. CDR3 amino acids: CASRHKTGQGNYGYTF. The CDR3 DNA sequence: TGTGCCAGCAGACACAAAACGGGACAGGGGAACTATGGCTACACCTTC.